These 14 T cell receptor beta chains were sequenced from one sample in a study of T cells in localized non-small cell lung cancer. Clones were read by immunoSEQ multiplex PCR, and TCRdb kept only the in-frame ones, dropping some. Among about 51,000 clones listed, 81% were seen once. The input for sequencing was peripheral blood mononuclear cells, taken before any cancer treatment. The receptors shown here come from a man aged 40-75 years with stage III lung adenocarcinoma.

The rearrangement uses TRBV2 and TRBJ2-7, with 10 bases matching TRBD1. V shed 6 bases and J 5 bases; nucleotides not matched to a gene: 10. Germline loops: CDR1 SNHLY, CDR2 FYNNEI. CDR3 length equals 15 residues. The CDR3 nucleotides read TGTGCCAGCAGGGGAAAGGGACAGGGGAGGAACGAGCAGTACTTC. It codes for CASRGKGQGRNEQYF.

The chain links TRBV6-5 to TRBJ1-6, with 7 bases matching TRBD1. After removal of 8 bases from V and 7 bases from J, the junction contained 5 bases not matched to a gene. The germline gives CDR1 MNHEY, CDR2 SVGAGI. This CDR3 has 13 residues. The CDR3 loop is CASGRDRNSPLHF. CDR3 DNA: TGTGCCAGCGGCCGGGACAGAAATTCACCCCTCCACTTT.

This clone was detected only a few times. The genes are TRBV6-5 and TRBJ1-4; D remains unclear. Trimming removed 5 bases at V and 6 bases at J, with 10 bases between. The CDR3 has 13 residues. Germline V gene sequence: CDR1 MNHEY, CDR2 SVGAGI. Here the CDR3 DNA reads TGTGCCAGCAGTCCCTACGGGGATGAAAAACTGTTTTTT. Residues: CASSPYGDEKLFF.

The rearrangement links TRBV6-6 to TRBJ2-3; D is perhaps TRBD2 (5 bases). Germline V gives CDR1 MNHNY, CDR2 SVGAGI (reference sequence). The CDR3 sequence is 15 residues long. V lost 0 bases to trimming and J lost 4 bases, with 11 bases between them. The CDR3 here is CASSYSKYSADTQYF. In DNA, the CDR3 is TGTGCCAGCAGTTACTCGAAGTATAGCGCAGATACGCAGTATTTT.

This chain joins TRBV5-1 and TRBJ2-6; 7 bases fit TRBD1. Trimming removed 4 bases from V and 4 bases from J; junction bases left unmatched: 5. CDR1 SGHRS and CDR2 YFSETQ come from the germline V gene. This CDR3 spans 15 amino acids. The CDR3 region is CASSKTGHGANVLTF. Written as DNA, the CDR3 is TGCGCCAGCAGCAAGACAGGGCACGGGGCCAACGTCCTGACTTTC.

This chain uses TRBV9 with TRBJ2-3, with 10 positions matching TRBD2. V trimming: 3 bases; J trimming: 4 bases; junction bases outside the gene matches: 8. The CDR3 is made up of 16 amino acids. The germline V gene encodes CDR1 SGDLS and CDR2 YYNGEE. The CDR3 region has the DNA TGTGCCAGCAGCGCCCTAGAAGCGGGGGGGGCAGATACGCAGTATTTT. Protein: CASSALEAGGADTQYF.

This clone was seen more than once but under ten times. The chain carries TRBV7-7 and TRBJ2-2; D not resolved. V was cut by 5 bases and J by 4 bases, with 14 bases left in between. Looked up from germline, CDR1 is SSHAT and CDR2 is FNYEAQ (reference sequence). The CDR3 has 15 residues. The CDR3 nucleotides read TGTGCCAGCAGCCTCTATCAAGGTGGCACCGGGGAGCTGTTTTTT. Its protein is CASSLYQGGTGELFF.

The V gene is TRBV27, the J gene TRBJ2-1, with 7 positions matching TRBD1. Germline V lookup: CDR1 MNHEY, CDR2 SMNVEV (reference sequence). V dropped 5 bases and J dropped 7; count of bases not matched to a gene: 11. The CDR3 spans 15 residues. The CDR3 nucleotides read TGTGCCAGCAGTGGGGACGGGACAGCGGATAATGAGCAGTTCTTC. It codes for CASSGDGTADNEQFF.

Note on this clone: One end of the junction fails to match germline, which may point to a read error. This chain connects TRBV6-5 to TRBJ1-5; a weak D match, TRBD1 (5 bases). In germline, CDR1 is MNHEY, CDR2 SVGAGI. The CDR3 sequence is 15 residues long. CDR3 in DNA: TGTGCCAGCAGTGACTCAGGGTATAGCAATCAGCCCCAGCATTTT. Amino acids: CASSDSGYSNQPQHF.

In regard to this clone: The same CDR3 is also encoded by other DNA sequences in this sample. V is TRBV6-5 and J is TRBJ2-7; maybe TRBD2 (5 bases). V was cut by 5 bases and J by 3 bases, with 11 bases left in between. The CDR3 runs to 13 residues. CDR1 and CDR2 from the germline V gene are MNHEY and SVGAGI. CDR3 protein: CASSPGVIYEQYF. CDR3 coding DNA: TGTGCCAGCAGTCCCGGGGTGATCTACGAGCAGTACTTC.

This chain links TRBV5-1 with TRBJ2-1; 7 positions agree with TRBD2. Germline V gives CDR1 SGHRS, CDR2 YFSETQ. The V and J ends lost 0 bases and 5 bases, in that order; junction bases with no gene match: 5. The CDR3 covers 15 residues. DNA for the CDR3: TGCGCCAGCAGCTTGGAAGCGGGGTACGACAATGAGCAGTTCTTC. Protein: CASSLEAGYDNEQFF.

The V call is TRBV2, the J call TRBJ2-5, with 10 bases matching TRBD1. The CDR3 length is 13 residues. J gave up 1 base and V 11 bases, and 4 bases lay outside the gene matches. Looked up from germline, CDR1 is SNHLY and CDR2 is FYNNEI. The CDR3 region has the DNA TGTGCCTGGACAGGGGGTAGCCAAGAGACCCAGTACTTC. Its protein is CAWTGGSQETQYF.

V gene TRBV6-5 combines with J gene TRBJ1-1; D ambiguous. Germline CDR1 is MNHEY and CDR2 is SVGAGI. V was pared by 5 bases and J by 6 bases, with 13 bases between. This CDR3 comprises 13 residues. CDR3 in amino acids: CASSHTLDSEAFF. As DNA, the CDR3 is TGTGCCAGCAGTCACACCCTTGACTCTGAAGCTTTCTTT.

This clone was seen only once. The V and J genes are TRBV6-1 and TRBJ2-7, with D tentatively TRBD1 (5 bases). Germline values: CDR1 MNHNS, CDR2 SASEGT. The CDR3 contains 14 residues. V lost 9 bases and J lost 2, with 17 bases in between. CDR3 residues: CASLSLEQAYEQYF. CDR3 sequence (DNA): TGTGCCAGTCTCTCACTGGAACAGGCCTACGAGCAGTACTTC.